This T cell receptor beta chain was documented in a study of blood T cell repertoires in COVID-19. Across the whole study: Whether acute or convalescent, the COVID-19 samples came from the United States, Italy and Spain. T cells, B-cell-depleted T cells, or PBMCs provided the cDNA or gDNA that served as material.

V lost 3 bases, J lost 6 bases, and 9 bases lay in between. This CDR3 has 13 residues. Germline CDR1 MNHEY, CDR2 SVGAGI. Seattle patients were enrolled while actively infected and followed longitudinally. Source study methods: Estimation of nucleated cell counts was performed using reference gene primer amplification. Measured with immunoSEQ multiplex PCR; TCRdb has only the in-frame clones, and not every one. That table gives V, J and clone size, and the DNA gave D and trimming. This table holds 450,000 or so clones, about 88% found once. The chain is built from TRBV6-5 and TRBJ2-4; perhaps TRBD1 as D (5 bases). The sequenced sample consisted of peripheral blood. This clonotype was obtained from a middle-aged woman with COVID-19, enrolled during active disease. The chain's CDR3 is CASSYTGSNIQYF. DNA of the CDR3: TGTGCCAGCAGTTATACAGGTTCAAACATTCAGTACTTC.